This TCR beta chain was recovered during a study of blood T cells in healthy people across ages. The CDR3 runs 13 residues. Trimming took off 0 bases at V and 9 bases at J, with 11 bases between the two ends. The germline V gene has CDR1 LNHNV and CDR2 YYDKDF (reference sequence). It was with a sample-barcoded 5' primer and a J-beta primer mix that a second PCR of roughly 7 to 12 cycles was run. One entry per CDR3 protein, called by TCRdb with MiXCR from the 5' RACE reads. The sample comprises about 670,000 distinct CDR3 sequences, roughly half of which are singletons, and roughly 13% rests with the top ten. Turning to this clonotype: This may come from a read error, since a much larger clone is one base off.

The sample comprised blood. The chain couples TRBV15 to TRBJ2-5; D remains unclear. The receptor was isolated from a woman older than 75 in good health. In DNA, the CDR3 is TGTGCCACCAGCAGAGATGTAATTGGAGCCCAGTACTTC. This gives the protein CATSRDVIGAQYF.